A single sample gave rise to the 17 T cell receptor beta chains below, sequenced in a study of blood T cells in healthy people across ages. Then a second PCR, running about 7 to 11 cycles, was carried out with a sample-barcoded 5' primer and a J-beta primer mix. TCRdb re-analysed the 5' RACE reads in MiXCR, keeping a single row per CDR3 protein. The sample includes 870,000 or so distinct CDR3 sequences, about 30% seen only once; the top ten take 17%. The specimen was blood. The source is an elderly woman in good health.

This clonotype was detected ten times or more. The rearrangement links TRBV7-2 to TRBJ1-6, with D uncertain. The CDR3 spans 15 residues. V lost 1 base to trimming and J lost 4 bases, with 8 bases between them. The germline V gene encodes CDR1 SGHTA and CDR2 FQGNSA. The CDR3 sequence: CASSLGPAYNSPLHF. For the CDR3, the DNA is TGTGCCAGCAGCTTAGGTCCAGCATATAATTCACCCCTCCACTTT.

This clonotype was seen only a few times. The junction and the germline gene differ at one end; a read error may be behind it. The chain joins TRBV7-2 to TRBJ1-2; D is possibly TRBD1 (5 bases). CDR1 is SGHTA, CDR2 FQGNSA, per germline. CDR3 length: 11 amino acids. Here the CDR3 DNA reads TGTGCCGGCAGCGGGGGGGGTGGCTACACCTTC. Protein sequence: CAGSGGGGYTF. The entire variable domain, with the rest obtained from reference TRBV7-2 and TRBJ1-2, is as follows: GAGVSQSPSNKVTEKGKDVELRCDPISGHTALYWYRQSLGQGLEFLIYFQGNSAPDKSGLPSDRFSAERTGGSVSTLTIQRTQQEDSAVYLCAGSGGGGYTFGSGTRLTVV.

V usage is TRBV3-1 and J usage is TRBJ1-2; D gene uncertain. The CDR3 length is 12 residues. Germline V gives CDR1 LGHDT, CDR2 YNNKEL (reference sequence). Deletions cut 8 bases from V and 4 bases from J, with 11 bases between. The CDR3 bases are TGTGCCAGCGCCGAGGCCTCCTATGGCTACACCTTC. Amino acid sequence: CASAEASYGYTF.

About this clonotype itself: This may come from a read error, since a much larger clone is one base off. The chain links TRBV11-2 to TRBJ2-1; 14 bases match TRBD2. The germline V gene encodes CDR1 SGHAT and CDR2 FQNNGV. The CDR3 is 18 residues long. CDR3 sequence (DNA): TGTGTCAGCAGCCGCGGGACTAGCGGGGGCAGCTCCTACAATGAGCAGTTCTTC. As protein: CVSSRGTSGGSSYNEQFF.

CDR3 sequence: CASSPDRSSTDTQYF. CDR3 nucleotides: TGTGCCAGTAGCCCAGACAGATCTAGCACAGATACGCAGTATTTT. The chain links TRBV19 to TRBJ2-3; tentative D call: TRBD1 (5 bases). The CDR3 contains 15 residues. Trimming left V 6 bases short and J 0 bases short, with 13 bases between. Looked up from germline, CDR1 is LNHDA and CDR2 is SQIVND (reference sequence).

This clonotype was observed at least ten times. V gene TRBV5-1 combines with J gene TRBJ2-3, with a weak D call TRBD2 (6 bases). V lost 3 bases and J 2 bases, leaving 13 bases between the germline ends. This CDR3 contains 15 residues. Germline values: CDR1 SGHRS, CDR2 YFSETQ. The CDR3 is CASSSDGRFTDTQYF. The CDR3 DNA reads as TGCGCCAGCAGCTCGGATGGGAGGTTCACAGATACGCAGTATTTT.

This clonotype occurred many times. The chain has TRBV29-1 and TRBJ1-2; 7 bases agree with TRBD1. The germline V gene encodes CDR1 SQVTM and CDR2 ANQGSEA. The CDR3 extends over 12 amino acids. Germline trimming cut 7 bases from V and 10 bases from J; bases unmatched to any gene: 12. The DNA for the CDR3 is TGCAGCGCGTTACAGGGGATCGGGATCTACACCTTC. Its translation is CSALQGIGIYTF. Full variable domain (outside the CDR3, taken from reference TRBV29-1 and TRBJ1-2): SAVISQKPSRDICQRGTSLTIQCQVDSQVTMMFWYRQQPGQSLTLIATANQGSEATYESGFVIDKFPISRPNLTFSTLTVSNMSPEDSSIYLCSALQGIGIYTFGSGTRLTVV.

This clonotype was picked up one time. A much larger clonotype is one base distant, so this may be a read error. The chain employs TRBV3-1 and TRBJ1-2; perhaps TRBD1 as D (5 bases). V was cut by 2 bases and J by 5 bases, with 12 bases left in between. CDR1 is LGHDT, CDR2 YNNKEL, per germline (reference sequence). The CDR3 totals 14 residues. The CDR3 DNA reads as TGTGCCAGCAGCCAAAGCGAGGGGAGGTATGGCTACACCTTC. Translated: CASSQSEGRYGYTF.

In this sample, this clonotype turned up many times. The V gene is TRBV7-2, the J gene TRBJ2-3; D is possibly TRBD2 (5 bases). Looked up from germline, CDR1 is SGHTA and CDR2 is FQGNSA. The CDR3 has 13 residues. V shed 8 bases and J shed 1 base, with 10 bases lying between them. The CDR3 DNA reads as TGTGCCAGCGCTTTGGGAGGCACAGATACGCAGTATTTT. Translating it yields CASALGGTDTQYF.

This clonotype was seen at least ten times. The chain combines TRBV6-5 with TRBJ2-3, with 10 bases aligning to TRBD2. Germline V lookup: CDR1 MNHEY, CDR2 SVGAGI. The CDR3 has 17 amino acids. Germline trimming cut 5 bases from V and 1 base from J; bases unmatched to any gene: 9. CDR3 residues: CASSPLLLAGRTDTQYF. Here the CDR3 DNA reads TGTGCCAGCAGTCCACTCCTACTAGCGGGGCGCACAGATACGCAGTATTTT.

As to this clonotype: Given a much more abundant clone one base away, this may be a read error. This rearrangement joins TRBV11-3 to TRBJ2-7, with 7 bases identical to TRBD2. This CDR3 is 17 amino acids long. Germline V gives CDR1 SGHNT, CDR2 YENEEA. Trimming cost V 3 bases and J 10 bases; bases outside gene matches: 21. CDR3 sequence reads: CASSFTTRTSFSEIQYF. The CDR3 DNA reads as TGTGCCAGCAGCTTTACAACAAGGACTAGTTTCTCGGAGATCCAGTACTTC.

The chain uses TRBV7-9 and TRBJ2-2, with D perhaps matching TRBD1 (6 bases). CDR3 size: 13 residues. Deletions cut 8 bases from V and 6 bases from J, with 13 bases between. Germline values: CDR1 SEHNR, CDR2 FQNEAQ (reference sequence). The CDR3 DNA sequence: TGTGCCAGCCACAGGGATTTGGCCGGGGAGCTGTTTTTT. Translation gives CASHRDLAGELFF.

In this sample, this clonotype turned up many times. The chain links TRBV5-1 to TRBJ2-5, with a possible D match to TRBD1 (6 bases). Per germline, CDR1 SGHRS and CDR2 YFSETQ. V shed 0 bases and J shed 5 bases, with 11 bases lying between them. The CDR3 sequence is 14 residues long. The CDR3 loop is CASSLGTGTETQYF. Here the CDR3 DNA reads TGCGCCAGCAGCTTGGGAACAGGGACGGAGACCCAGTACTTC.

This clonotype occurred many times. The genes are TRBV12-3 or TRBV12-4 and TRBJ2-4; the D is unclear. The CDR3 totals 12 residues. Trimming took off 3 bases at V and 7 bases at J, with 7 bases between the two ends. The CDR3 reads CASSFTSNIQYF. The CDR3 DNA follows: TGTGCCAGCAGTTTTACCAGTAACATTCAGTACTTC.

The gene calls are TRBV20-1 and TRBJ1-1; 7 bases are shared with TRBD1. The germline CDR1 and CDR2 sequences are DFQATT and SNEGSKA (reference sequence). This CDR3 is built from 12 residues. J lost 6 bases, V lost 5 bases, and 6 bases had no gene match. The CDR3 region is CSAQQGTAEAFF. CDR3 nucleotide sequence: TGCAGTGCTCAACAGGGGACGGCTGAAGCTTTCTTT.

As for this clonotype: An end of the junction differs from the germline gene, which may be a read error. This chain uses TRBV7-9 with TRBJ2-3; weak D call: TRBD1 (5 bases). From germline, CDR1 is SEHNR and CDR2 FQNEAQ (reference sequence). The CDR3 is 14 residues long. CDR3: CASNLQDHTDTQYF. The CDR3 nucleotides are TGTGCCAGCAACTTACAGGACCACACAGATACGCAGTATTTT.

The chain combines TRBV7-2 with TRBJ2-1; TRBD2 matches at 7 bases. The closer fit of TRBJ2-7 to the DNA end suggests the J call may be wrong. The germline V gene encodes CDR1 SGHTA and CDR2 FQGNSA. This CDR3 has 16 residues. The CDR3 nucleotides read TGTGCCAGCAGCTTAGTGGGGGGGGACTCCTACAATGAGCAGTACTTC. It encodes CASSLVGGDSYNEQYF.